The clone carrying this T cell receptor beta chain showed up just once. Antigen: not known. The CDR3 sequence is 14 residues long. The V segment lost 3 bases and the J segment 8 bases; nucleotides outside the gene matches: 4. CDR1 and CDR2 (germline): SGHAT, FQNNGV. This sample was included in a study of cytomegalovirus exposure and HLA in healthy donors. Study-level results: Presence/absence comparisons presumed near-even sequencing depth among donors.

PCR was performed using 60 Vbeta and 13 Jbeta primers. The method was immunoSEQ multiplex PCR; TCRdb's version includes in-frame clones alone and lacks a portion of them. The sample holds fewer than 200,000 clones, 65% to 70% seen once. Sequenced input: PBMCs. The clonotype was recovered from a woman aged 18-29 years in good health and CMV-seropositive. This sequence joins TRBV11-2 and TRBJ2-1, with 10 bases that match TRBD2. The CDR3 reads CASSFLAGVDEQFF. The CDR3 DNA reads TGTGCCAGCAGCTTCCTAGCGGGAGTGGATGAGCAGTTCTTC.